These 20 T cell receptor beta chains originate from one sample sequenced in a study of STAT5B mutations in CD4+ large granular lymphocyte leukemia. Repertoires were generated with immunoSEQ multiplex PCR, while TCRdb's copy carries only in-frame clones and drops some. The sample has about 30,000 clones; under 85% are singletons. The specimen sequenced was CD4+ T cells from blood buffy coats. The receptors here all came from a human donor in good health.

This chain links TRBV5-1 with TRBJ1-5; weak D call: TRBD1 (5 bases). Looked up from germline, CDR1 is SGHRS and CDR2 is YFSETQ. CDR3 length: 15 amino acids. Trimming pared 0 bases from V and 2 bases from J, leaving 9 bases between. CDR3 loop: CASSLEGVGNQPQHF. DNA for the CDR3: TGCGCCAGCAGCTTGGAAGGGGTTGGCAATCAGCCCCAGCATTTT.

The gene calls are TRBV19 and TRBJ2-5; D is perhaps TRBD2 (6 bases). The ends were cut back, 6 bases at V and 3 bases at J, with 11 bases in the middle. This CDR3 is built from 13 residues. Germline V CDR1 and CDR2: LNHDA, SQIVND (reference sequence). CDR3 coding DNA: TGTGCCAGTAGATCGGAGGGAGAAGAGACCCAGTACTTC. Translation: CASRSEGEETQYF. Looking up the rest from reference TRBV19 and TRBJ2-5 gives the full variable domain: DGGITQSPKYLFRKEGQNVTLSCEQNLNHDAMYWYRQDPGQGLRLIYYSQIVNDFQKGDIAEGYSVSREKKESFPLTVTSAQKNPTAFYLCASRSEGEETQYFGPGTRLLVL.

This clone was picked up a small number of times. CDR3 sequence reads: CASRDRGRDSPLHF. The CDR3 coding sequence is TGTGCCAGCAGGGACAGGGGGCGGGATTCACCCCTCCACTTT. This chain uses TRBV6-1 with TRBJ1-6, with 11 bases identical to TRBD1. CDR1 MNHNS and CDR2 SASEGT come from the germline V gene. The CDR3 consists of 14 residues. Trimming cost V 6 bases and J 8 bases; bases outside gene matches: 3.

This clone occurred a few times. This sequence joins TRBV7-9 and TRBJ1-3, with a weak D call TRBD1 (5 bases). Between the trimmed V and J ends, which lost 3 bases and 2 bases, there was a span of 11 bases. CDR3 size: 15 residues. Germline V gives CDR1 SEHNR, CDR2 FQNEAQ (reference sequence). CDR3 region: CASSFRGLAGNTIYF. DNA of the CDR3: TGTGCCAGCAGCTTTAGGGGCCTGGCTGGAAACACCATATATTTT. Variable domain in full (rest from reference TRBV7-9 and TRBJ1-3): DTGVSQNPRHKITKRGQNVTFRCDPISEHNRLYWYRQTLGQGPEFLTYFQNEAQLEKSRLLSDRFSAERPKGSFSTLEIQRTEQGDSAMYLCASSFRGLAGNTIYFGEGSWLTVV.

This sequence joins TRBV11-2 and TRBJ2-5; D gene unclear. V shed 1 base and J shed 3 bases, with 6 bases lying between them. This CDR3 spans 13 amino acids. The germline gives CDR1 SGHAT, CDR2 FQNNGV. The DNA of the CDR3 is TGTGCCAGCAGCTTAGGTCCCAAAGAGACCCAGTACTTC. Translation: CASSLGPKETQYF.

The chain joins TRBV5-1 to TRBJ2-7, with a possible D match to TRBD2 (6 bases). The length of the CDR3 is 15 residues. V was cut by 2 bases and J by 0 bases, with 12 bases left in between. CDR1 is SGHRS and CDR2 is YFSETQ in the germline V gene. CDR3 protein: CASSFSGTLSYEQYF. CDR3 nucleotide sequence: TGCGCCAGCAGCTTTTCCGGGACTCTCTCCTACGAGCAGTACTTC.

This clone is medium-sized within its sample. The V gene is TRBV27, the J gene TRBJ2-7, with TRBD2 matching over 7 bases. The V segment lost 6 bases and the J segment 4 bases; nucleotides outside the gene matches: 9. The CDR3 loop spans 14 amino acids. Germline lookup yields CDR1 MNHEY and CDR2 SMNVEV (reference sequence). The CDR3 region is CASRAAGLPYEQYF. DNA for the CDR3: TGTGCCAGCAGGGCCGCGGGACTACCATACGAGCAGTACTTC.

The V call is TRBV30, the J call TRBJ1-1; D uncertain. The germline V gene encodes CDR1 GTSNPN and CDR2 SVGIG (reference sequence). This CDR3 region has 13 residues. Trimming left V 0 bases short and J 4 bases short, with 9 bases between. CDR3 sequence (DNA): TGTGCCTGGAGTGTACGGGTCTCCACTGAAGCTTTCTTT. Protein product: CAWSVRVSTEAFF.

The rearrangement joins TRBV5-1 to TRBJ2-3; D call uncertain. This CDR3 region has 13 residues. V dropped 0 bases and J dropped 0 bases, with 2 bases sitting between them. Looked up from germline, CDR1 is SGHRS and CDR2 is YFSETQ. In DNA form, the CDR3 reads TGCGCCAGCAGCTTGGAGAGCACAGATACGCAGTATTTT. The encoded protein is CASSLESTDTQYF.

This sequence joins TRBV29-1 and TRBJ2-2; D possibly matches TRBD1 or TRBD2 (5 bases each). CDR1 SQVTM and CDR2 ANQGSEA come from the germline V gene. Trimming shortened V by 5 bases and J by 0 bases, and 13 bases separated the two germline ends. The CDR3 sequence is 15 residues long. The DNA for the CDR3 is TGCAGCGTTTTGGGGGACCGCTCGAACACCGGGGAGCTGTTTTTT. Translated: CSVLGDRSNTGELFF.

The chain combines TRBV29-1 with TRBJ2-1; no clear D gene. CDR1 and CDR2 (germline): SQVTM, ANQGSEA. The CDR3 consists of 14 residues. The V end was cut by 7 bases, the J end by 7 bases, with 20 bases between. The CDR3 bases are TGCAGCGCCACCCATTGGGTAAATACAAATGAGCAGTTCTTC. The encoded protein is CSATHWVNTNEQFF.

The V gene is TRBV11-3, the J gene TRBJ2-3; weak D call: TRBD1 (5 bases). Germline CDR1 is SGHNT and CDR2 is YENEEA. The CDR3 covers 18 residues. V lost 0 bases and J 3 bases, leaving 19 bases between the germline ends. DNA of the CDR3: TGTGCCAGCAGCTTAGAGCTTATACCAAGGCCAGGGACAGATACGCAGTATTTT. Encoded protein: CASSLELIPRPGTDTQYF. The complete variable domain, with remaining parts taken from reference TRBV11-3 and TRBJ2-3, reads EAGVVQSPRYKIIEKKQPVAFWCNPISGHNTLYWYLQNLGQGPELLIRYENEEAVDDSQLPKDRFSAERLKGVDSTLKIQPAELGDSAVYLCASSLELIPRPGTDTQYFGPGTRLTVL.

This clone was found once. The genes are TRBV11-3 and TRBJ2-3; 8 nucleotides line up with TRBD2. CDR3 size: 17 residues. V gave up 2 bases and J gave up 4 bases; unmatched junction bases: 11. Germline V lookup: CDR1 SGHNT, CDR2 YENEEA. This chain's CDR3 is CASSLSMSGRFSDTQYF. CDR3 DNA sequence: TGTGCCAGCAGCTTAAGTATGAGCGGGAGATTTTCAGATACGCAGTATTTT.

This clone was found a few times. The chain combines TRBV30 with TRBJ1-1, with D tentatively TRBD1 (5 bases). The germline V gene encodes CDR1 GTSNPN and CDR2 SVGIG (reference sequence). CDR3 length: 15 amino acids. The V gene lost 1 base and the J gene lost 4 bases, with 16 bases spanning the gap. The CDR3 region has the DNA TGTGCCTGGAGTGCGCTCGACGGGGGGAGCACTGAAGCTTTCTTT. As protein: CAWSALDGGSTEAFF. Based on the CDR3 plus reference TRBV30 and TRBJ1-1, the full variable domain is SQTIHQWPATLVQPVGSPLSLECTVEGTSNPNLYWYRQAAGRGLQLLFYSVGIGQISSEVPQNLSASRPQDRQFILSSKKLLLSDSGFYLCAWSALDGGSTEAFFGQGTRLTVV.

This clone was detected only once. V usage is TRBV19 and J usage is TRBJ2-2, with D maybe TRBD1 (6 bases). The germline V gene encodes CDR1 LNHDA and CDR2 SQIVND (reference sequence). The CDR3 runs to 17 residues. Trimming shortened V by 4 bases and J by 5 bases, and 20 bases separated the two germline ends. The CDR3 is CASSKGTGRSPTGELFF. The CDR3 DNA follows: TGTGCCAGTAGTAAAGGCACAGGGCGGTCCCCAACCGGGGAGCTGTTTTTT.

J is TRBJ2-7 and V is TRBV19; 9 bases line up with TRBD1. Germline V gene sequence: CDR1 LNHDA, CDR2 SQIVND (reference sequence). The CDR3 runs to 15 residues. The junction had 3 bases not matched to a gene; V was cut back by 2 bases and J by 1 base. CDR3: CASSIKGQGSYEQYF. The CDR3 nucleotides are TGTGCCAGTAGTATAAAGGGACAGGGATCCTACGAGCAGTACTTC. The variable domain in full, completed from reference TRBV19 and TRBJ2-7, reads DGGITQSPKYLFRKEGQNVTLSCEQNLNHDAMYWYRQDPGQGLRLIYYSQIVNDFQKGDIAEGYSVSREKKESFPLTVTSAQKNPTAFYLCASSIKGQGSYEQYFGPGTRLTVT.

The chain couples TRBV7-9 to TRBJ2-7; D is undetermined. CDR1 is SEHNR and CDR2 is FQNEAQ in the germline V gene (reference sequence). V lost 2 bases, J lost 5 bases, and 16 bases lay in between. This CDR3 comprises 15 residues. The CDR3 loop reads CASSLPVNTGHEQYF. The CDR3 coding sequence is TGTGCCAGCAGCTTACCCGTCAACACCGGCCACGAGCAGTACTTC.

V gene TRBV5-6 combines with J gene TRBJ2-3, with 8 bases matching TRBD2. The germline V gene has CDR1 SGHDT and CDR2 YYEEEE. V dropped 0 bases and J dropped 4; count of bases not matched to a gene: 4. This CDR3 is 15 amino acids long. In DNA, the CDR3 is TGTGCCAGCAGCTTGGGTTACGGGGGGGCAGATACGCAGTATTTT. Encoded protein: CASSLGYGGADTQYF.

V gene TRBV19 combines with J gene TRBJ1-1; D call uncertain. Germline loops: CDR1 LNHDA, CDR2 SQIVND (reference sequence). V gave up 6 bases and J gave up 0 bases, with 11 bases separating them. This CDR3 is 14 amino acids long. The CDR3 here is CASRFPTMNTEAFF. The CDR3 region has the DNA TGTGCCAGTAGGTTCCCTACAATGAACACTGAAGCTTTCTTT.

This chain links TRBV19 with TRBJ2-4, with D possibly matching TRBD2 (6 bases). Trimming took 11 bases from V and 3 from J, leaving 29 bases between them. CDR3 length: 18 amino acids. Germline V gene sequence: CDR1 LNHDA, CDR2 SQIVND (reference sequence). The CDR3 sequence is CASQRRGGSGGNKNIQYF. CDR3 DNA sequence: TGTGCCTCCCAACGGCGAGGAGGGAGCGGCGGAAACAAAAACATTCAGTACTTC.